These 16 T cell receptor beta chains were all obtained from the same sample, sequenced in a study of PD-1 blockade in classical Hodgkin lymphoma. Time point specified: newly diagnosed, previously untreated cHL patient sample. The authors enriched CD8+ T cells from thawed PBMCs via magnetic negative selection. Method: immunoSEQ multiplex PCR; TCRdb's copy keeps in-frame clones and lacks some. This repertoire shows 9,000 to 10,000 clones, 85% to 90% found once; its top ten account for 14% to 15%. Input material: CD8+ T cells from blood. Every receptor here comes from a human donor with classical Hodgkin lymphoma.

V gene TRBV4-3 combines with J gene TRBJ1-2, with D possibly matching TRBD1 (6 bases). The CDR3 loop spans 16 amino acids. Germline loops: CDR1 LGHNA, CDR2 YSLEER. With 1 base removed from V and 4 bases from J, the gap between germline ends came to 16 bases. This CDR3 reads CASSQVPVGAGYGYTF. The DNA for the CDR3 is TGCGCCAGCAGCCAAGTCCCCGTGGGGGCCGGCTATGGCTACACCTTC.

This chain connects TRBV7-9 to TRBJ2-7; D may be TRBD2 (5 bases). CDR3 length: 13 residues. Germline values: CDR1 SEHNR, CDR2 FQNEAQ (reference sequence). V lost 3 bases to trimming and J lost 6 bases, with 12 bases between them. The CDR3 DNA reads TGTGCCAGCAGCTTTTGGTTGGGGAGCGAGCAGTACTTC. It is translated as CASSFWLGSEQYF.

The chain carries TRBV5-8 and TRBJ2-5, with 10 bases lining up with TRBD2. V lost 1 base, J lost 5 bases, and 5 bases stayed unmatched. CDR1 and CDR2 from the germline V gene are SGHTS and YDEGEE. This CDR3 has 15 residues. CDR3 DNA sequence: TGTGCCAGCAGCTTGCTCGATAGCGGGGGGGAGACCCAGTACTTC. It specifies CASSLLDSGGETQYF.

The gene calls are TRBV4-3 and TRBJ2-7; D is uncertain. V was pared by 0 bases and J by 3 bases, with 15 bases between. Germline loops: CDR1 LGHNA, CDR2 YSLEER. The CDR3 contains 16 residues. In nucleotides, the CDR3 is TGCGCCAGCAGCCAAGAAGCCAGCGTACTATTCTACGAGCAGTACTTC. It translates to CASSQEASVLFYEQYF.

This chain joins TRBV28 and TRBJ2-7, with D uncertain. The V end was cut by 3 bases, the J end by 6 bases, with 15 bases between. The length of the CDR3 is 14 residues. The germline V gene encodes CDR1 MDHEN and CDR2 SYDVKM. CDR3 residues: CASSLPTGLGEQYF. In DNA form, the CDR3 reads TGTGCCAGCAGTTTGCCGACGGGTCTAGGCGAGCAGTACTTC.

The V and J genes are TRBV15 and TRBJ2-1, with D unresolved. Germline CDR1 and CDR2: LNHNV and YYDKDF (reference sequence). The CDR3 totals 12 residues. The germline V and J ends were trimmed by 1 base and 8 bases, with 6 bases remaining between them. CDR3 in amino acids: CATSRGYYEQFF. The CDR3 DNA reads TGTGCCACCAGCAGAGGGTATTATGAGCAGTTCTTC.

The chain recombines TRBV6-4 with TRBJ2-3; D unclear. The CDR3 is made up of 13 amino acids. Germline lookup yields CDR1 MRHNA and CDR2 SNTAGT. Trimming cost V 6 bases and J 3 bases, with 10 bases left between them. The CDR3 here is CASSATETDTQYF. The CDR3 region has the DNA TGTGCCAGCAGCGCAACAGAAACAGATACGCAGTATTTT.

The chain is built from TRBV28 and TRBJ1-5; tentatively, D is TRBD1 (6 bases). CDR3 length: 12 amino acids. The V gene's germline CDR1 is MDHEN and CDR2 SYDVKM. The V end lost 10 bases, the J end lost 3 bases, and 10 bases lay between the germline ends. The CDR3 region is CAIQGFNQPQHF. For the CDR3, the DNA is TGTGCCATACAGGGATTCAATCAGCCCCAGCATTTT.

The chain recombines TRBV27 with TRBJ2-2; TRBD1 matches at 9 bases. The CDR3 covers 16 residues. J lost 6 bases, V lost 2 bases, and 7 bases had no gene match. CDR1 MNHEY and CDR2 SMNVEV come from the germline V gene (reference sequence). For the CDR3, the DNA is TGTGCCAGCAGTTTACAGGGACAGGGATTGGCCGGGGAGCTGTTTTTT. This codes for CASSLQGQGLAGELFF.

The chain recombines TRBV21-1 with TRBJ2-3. TRBV21-1 has pseudogene status. The CDR3 length is 15 residues. The CDR3 loop reads CASSNEGPRGDTQYF. CDR3 nucleotides: TGTGCCAGCAGCAATGAGGGGCCTCGGGGAGATACGCAGTATTTT.

Here the CDR3 DNA reads TGCGCCAGCAGTCAATCAAAATGTGCCGAGGGAGCTAACTATGGCTACACCTTC. Translation: CASSQSKCAEGANYGYTF. This chain joins TRBV23-1 and TRBJ1-2; no reliable D call. TRBV23-1 is an open reading frame, and its role is uncertain. There are 18 residues in the CDR3. Trimming shortened V by 0 bases and J by 0 bases, and 17 bases separated the two germline ends.

J is TRBJ1-1 and V is TRBV27, with D tentatively TRBD1 (6 bases). The V gene's germline CDR1 is MNHEY and CDR2 SMNVEV (reference sequence). The CDR3 loop spans 14 amino acids. V lost 3 bases to trimming and J lost 1 base, with 9 bases between them. In DNA, the CDR3 is TGTGCCAGCAGTTTCGCCAGGGGGAACACTGAAGCTTTCTTT. It translates to CASSFARGNTEAFF.

V and J are TRBV2 and TRBJ2-3; the D gene is possibly TRBD1 (5 bases). Deletions cut 3 bases from V and 6 bases from J, with 13 bases between. The germline V gene encodes CDR1 SNHLY and CDR2 FYNNEI. The CDR3 consists of 14 residues. The DNA for the CDR3 is TGTGCCAGCAGTGACAGGGCCCCCTGGGATACGCAGTATTTT. Translation: CASSDRAPWDTQYF.

This sequence joins TRBV19 and TRBJ1-1; TRBD1 agrees at 7 bases. This CDR3 spans 17 amino acids. Germline CDR1 LNHDA, CDR2 SQIVND (reference sequence). The V and J ends lost 4 bases and 0 bases, in that order; junction bases with no gene match: 11. Written as DNA, the CDR3 is TGTGCCAGTAGTAACCCGAGACAGGGTCCTTTGAACACTGAAGCTTTCTTT. This sequence encodes CASSNPRQGPLNTEAFF.

The chain recombines TRBV6-4 with TRBJ2-3; 12 nucleotides align to TRBD2. In germline, CDR1 is MRHNA, CDR2 SNTAGT. This CDR3 comprises 15 residues. The trim removed 5 bases at V and 3 bases at J, leaving 3 bases unmatched. This CDR3 is CASSPGTSGTDTQYF. In DNA form, the CDR3 reads TGTGCCAGCAGTCCCGGGACTAGCGGGACAGATACGCAGTATTTT.

The chain recombines TRBV5-1 with TRBJ2-1, with 9 bases aligning to TRBD2. V gave up 0 bases and J gave up 7 bases; unmatched junction bases: 5. The germline gives CDR1 SGHRS, CDR2 YFSETQ. The CDR3 extends over 15 amino acids. As DNA, the CDR3 is TGCGCCAGCAGCTTGGTTAGCGGGGGAATTAATGAGCAGTTCTTC. It translates to CASSLVSGGINEQFF.